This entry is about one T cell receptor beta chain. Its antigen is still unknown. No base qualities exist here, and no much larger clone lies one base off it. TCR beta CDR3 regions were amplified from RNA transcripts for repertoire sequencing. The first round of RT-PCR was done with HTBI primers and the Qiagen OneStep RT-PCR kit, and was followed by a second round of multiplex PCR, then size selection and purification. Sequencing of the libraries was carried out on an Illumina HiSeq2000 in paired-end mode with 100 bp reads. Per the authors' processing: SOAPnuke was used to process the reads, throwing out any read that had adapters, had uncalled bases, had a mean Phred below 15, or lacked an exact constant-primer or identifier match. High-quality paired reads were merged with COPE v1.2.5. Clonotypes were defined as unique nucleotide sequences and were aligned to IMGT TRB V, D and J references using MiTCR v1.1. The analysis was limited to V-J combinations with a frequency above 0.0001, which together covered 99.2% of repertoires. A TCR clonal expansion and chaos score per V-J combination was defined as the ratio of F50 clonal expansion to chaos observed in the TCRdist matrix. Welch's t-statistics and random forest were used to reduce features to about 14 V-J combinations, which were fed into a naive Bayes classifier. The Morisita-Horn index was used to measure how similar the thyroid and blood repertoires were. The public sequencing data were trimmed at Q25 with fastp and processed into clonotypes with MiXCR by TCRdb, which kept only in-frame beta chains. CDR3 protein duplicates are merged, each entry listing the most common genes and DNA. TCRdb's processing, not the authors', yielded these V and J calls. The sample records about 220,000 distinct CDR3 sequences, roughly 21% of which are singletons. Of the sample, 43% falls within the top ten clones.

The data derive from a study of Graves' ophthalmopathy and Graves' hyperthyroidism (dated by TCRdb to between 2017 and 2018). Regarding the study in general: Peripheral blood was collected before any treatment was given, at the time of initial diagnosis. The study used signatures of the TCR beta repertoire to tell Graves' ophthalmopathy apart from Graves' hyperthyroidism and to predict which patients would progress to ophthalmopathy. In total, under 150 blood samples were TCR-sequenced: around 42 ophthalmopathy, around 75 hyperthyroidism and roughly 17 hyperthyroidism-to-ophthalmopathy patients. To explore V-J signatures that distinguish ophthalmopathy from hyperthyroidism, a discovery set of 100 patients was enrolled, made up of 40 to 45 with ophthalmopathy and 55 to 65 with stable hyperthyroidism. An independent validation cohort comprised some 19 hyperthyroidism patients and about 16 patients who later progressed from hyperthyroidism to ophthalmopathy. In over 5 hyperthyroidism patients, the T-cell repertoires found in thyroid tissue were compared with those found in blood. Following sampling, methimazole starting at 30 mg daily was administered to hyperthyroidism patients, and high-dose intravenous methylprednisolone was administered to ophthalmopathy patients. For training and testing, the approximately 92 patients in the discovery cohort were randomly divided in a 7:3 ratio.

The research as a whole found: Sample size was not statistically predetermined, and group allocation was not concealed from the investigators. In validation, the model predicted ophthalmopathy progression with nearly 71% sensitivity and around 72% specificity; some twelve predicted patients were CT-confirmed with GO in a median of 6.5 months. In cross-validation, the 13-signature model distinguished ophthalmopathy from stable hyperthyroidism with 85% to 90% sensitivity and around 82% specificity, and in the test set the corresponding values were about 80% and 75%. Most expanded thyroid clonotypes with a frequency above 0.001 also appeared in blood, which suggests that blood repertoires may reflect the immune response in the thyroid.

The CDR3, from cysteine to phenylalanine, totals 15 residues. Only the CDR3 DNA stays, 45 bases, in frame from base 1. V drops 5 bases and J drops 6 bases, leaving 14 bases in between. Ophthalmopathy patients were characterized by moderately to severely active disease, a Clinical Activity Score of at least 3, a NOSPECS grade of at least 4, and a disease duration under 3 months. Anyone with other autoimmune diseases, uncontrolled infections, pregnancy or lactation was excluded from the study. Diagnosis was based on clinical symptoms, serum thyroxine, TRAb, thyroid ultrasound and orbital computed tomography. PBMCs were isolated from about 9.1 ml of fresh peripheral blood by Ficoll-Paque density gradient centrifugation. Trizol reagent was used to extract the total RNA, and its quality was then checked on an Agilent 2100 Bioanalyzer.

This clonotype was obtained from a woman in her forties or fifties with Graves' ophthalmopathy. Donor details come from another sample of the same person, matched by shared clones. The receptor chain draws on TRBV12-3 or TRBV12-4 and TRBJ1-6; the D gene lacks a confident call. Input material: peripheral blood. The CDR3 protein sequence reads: CASSRARVGNSPLHF. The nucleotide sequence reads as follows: TGTGCCAGCAGTAGGGCTCGGGTCGGTAATTCACCCCTCCACTTT.